The rows below give T cell receptor beta chains drawn from one sample of a study of beta chain features in type 1 diabetes. Profiling relied on immunoSEQ multiplex PCR, and the TCRdb table lists in-frame clones only, not all of them. The sample holds a few hundred thousand clones, 15% seen once. Sequences were obtained from naive CD4+ T cells from blood. The receptors were sampled from a man younger than 35 with type 1 diabetes. The CDR3 runs from the conserved cysteine through the conserved F or W. The D gene is left open where the match is weak.

D gene	V gene	J gene	CDR3 protein
.	TRBV4-1	TRBJ1-4	CASRKITGRQLFF
.	TRBV30	TRBJ1-1	CAWSTFRVHTEAFF
.	TRBV28	TRBJ2-2	CATSYLTGNTGELFF
.	TRBV5-1	TRBJ1-2	CASSFDLTGGGYTF
TRBD1	TRBV29-1	TRBJ2-7	CSVALTGLSYEQYF
TRBD1	TRBV29-1	TRBJ1-2	CSGRTLTGDGYTF
.	TRBV2	TRBJ1-1	CASSENSWDTEAFF
TRBD1	TRBV14	TRBJ1-1	CASSQYEGAFTEAFF
.	TRBV28	TRBJ2-7	CASRPQGGTFKEQYF
.	TRBV2	TRBJ1-1	CASSPQGNTEAFF
.	TRBV9	TRBJ1-5	CASSVGGSGNQPQHF
TRBD2	TRBV4-1	TRBJ2-5	CASSQGPGLAAETQYF
TRBD2	TRBV19	TRBJ2-3	CASSYSGTPKTDTQYF
.	TRBV5-5	TRBJ1-5	CASSPLQGLRNQPQHF
TRBD1	TRBV5-1	TRBJ2-6	CASSSSWTGGNGANVLTF
.	TRBV7-9	TRBJ2-5	CASSSFSGPSQETQYF
.	TRBV5-4	TRBJ1-1	CASSLARTDPWGEAFF
TRBD1	TRBV28	TRBJ1-5	CASSDRGKVQPQHF
.	TRBV18	TRBJ1-2	CASSPGAVANYGYTF
TRBD1	TRBV7-2	TRBJ2-2	CASSWGRTGQLFF
TRBD1	TRBV7-8	TRBJ2-2	CASSYRDRGVTGELFF
.	TRBV6-5	TRBJ1-2	CASSYAGWRGYTF
TRBD2	TRBV11-2	TRBJ2-1	CASSQGGTKQFF
.	TRBV15	TRBJ2-7	CATSRDRVTYEQYF
.	TRBV30	TRBJ2-7	CAWSVGGEQYF
.	TRBV7-8	TRBJ2-7	CASSLAGPFYEQYF
.	TRBV29-1	TRBJ1-5	CSVAGVNQPQHF
TRBD1	TRBV7-2	TRBJ2-1	CASSLVAGGVIYNEQFF
TRBD2	TRBV9	TRBJ2-7	CASSPLTSPEQYF
TRBD1	TRBV5-1	TRBJ2-1	CASSLAGQDNEQFF
.	TRBV7-2	TRBJ1-2	CASSINTGTAGYTF
.	TRBV18	TRBJ1-4	CASSPDEYQKLFF
.	TRBV30	TRBJ2-4	CAWSVAPGVRNIQYF
TRBD1	TRBV7-2	TRBJ1-2	CASSLVWQGAIYGYTF
TRBD2	TRBV15	TRBJ2-2	CATSDGTSGHTGELFF
.	TRBV30	TRBJ1-2	CAWSPTGRGTYGYTF
TRBD2	TRBV28	TRBJ2-3	CAALSGGAKTDTQYF
TRBD2	TRBV7-2	TRBJ2-5	CASSSGGAPSEQQYF
TRBD1	TRBV10-3	TRBJ1-5	CAIRGQGDNQPQHF
.	TRBV18	TRBJ1-3	CASSPPGRGGNTIYF
TRBD1	TRBV7-9	TRBJ2-1	CASSPWGQGDVNEQFF
.	TRBV29-1	TRBJ2-7	CSVVVPGMHEQYF
TRBD2	TRBV4-2	TRBJ2-5	CASSPGLAKETQYF
.	TRBV29-1	TRBJ1-1	CSVERKLNTEAFF
.	TRBV18	TRBJ1-2	CASSPTSPYGYTF
TRBD2	TRBV5-1	TRBJ2-1	CASSQLSGAGPPRYNEQFF
.	TRBV5-4	TRBJ2-5	CASSLALQETQYF
.	TRBV7-2	TRBJ2-2	CASSRVGLTGELFF
.	TRBV19	TRBJ2-1	CASSMSSYNEQFF
TRBD2	TRBV28	TRBJ2-5	CASSLRPSGAETQYF
TRBD2	TRBV27	TRBJ2-1	CASSLAGGWSHEQFF
.	TRBV25-1	TRBJ2-7	CASSPGGPWLEQYF
TRBD2	TRBV15	TRBJ2-7	CATSRGAGGSTPYEQYF
.	TRBV7-2	TRBJ2-5	CASSSSGSQETQYF
TRBD2	TRBV28	TRBJ2-7	CASSLGGVEQYF